This is a list of T cell receptor beta chains from one sample in a study of blood T cell repertoires in COVID-19. Libraries were prepared by immunoSEQ multiplex PCR; TCRdb keeps only in-frame clonotypes and omits some of them. The sample holds about 300,000 clones, roughly 90% seen once. The specimen sequenced was peripheral blood. The source is a woman aged 25-40 years with COVID-19, enrolled during active disease. Both conserved end residues are part of each CDR3. The order of the fields is J gene, D gene, V gene, clone size, CDR3 DNA, CDR3 protein. The D gene is left open where the match is weak. Expanded clones are given a class, and other clones once, few, many or no size at all.

J gene: TRBJ1-1
D gene: -
V gene: TRBV7-6
clone size: -
CDR3 DNA: TGTGCCAGCAGCTTCCTCAAAGGGGGAAACACTGAAGCTTTCTTT
CDR3 protein: CASSFLKGGNTEAFF

J gene: TRBJ2-2
D gene: -
V gene: TRBV3-1/TRBV3-2
clone size: -
CDR3 DNA: TGTGCCAGCAGCCACAAGGGGGGGGTTTACGCCGGGGAGCTGTTTTTT
CDR3 protein: CASSHKGGVYAGELFF

J gene: TRBJ1-1
D gene: -
V gene: TRBV5-4
clone size: -
CDR3 DNA: TGTGCCAGCAGCGAGCCGGGACTCCCGAACACTGAAGCTTTCTTT
CDR3 protein: CASSEPGLPNTEAFF

J gene: TRBJ2-7
D gene: TRBD1
V gene: TRBV30
clone size: -
CDR3 DNA: TGTGCCTGGGACAGGGGCTACTACGAGCAGTACTTC
CDR3 protein: CAWDRGYYEQYF

J gene: TRBJ2-3
D gene: TRBD2
V gene: TRBV4-3
clone size: -
CDR3 DNA: TGCGCCAGCAGCCAAGAAGACGGGGGGGCCGCCACAGATACGCAGTATTTT
CDR3 protein: CASSQEDGGAATDTQYF

J gene: TRBJ1-2
D gene: -
V gene: TRBV18
clone size: -
CDR3 DNA: TGTGCCAGCTCACCGGACAGAACCTATGGCTACACCTTC
CDR3 protein: CASSPDRTYGYTF

J gene: TRBJ2-3
D gene: -
V gene: TRBV20-1
clone size: -
CDR3 DNA: TGCAGTGCTAGTGATGTTTCGGGGGTTAGCACAGATACGCAGTATTTT
CDR3 protein: CSASDVSGVSTDTQYF

J gene: TRBJ2-1
D gene: -
V gene: TRBV6-2/TRBV6-3
clone size: -
CDR3 DNA: TGTGCCAGCAGCGCCGGGACACCTTCCTACAATGAGCAGTTCTTC
CDR3 protein: CASSAGTPSYNEQFF

J gene: TRBJ2-3
D gene: -
V gene: TRBV6-5
clone size: -
CDR3 DNA: TGTGCCAGCAGTTACTCTGCAGGGTCCTCCGGAAATACGCAGTATTTT
CDR3 protein: CASSYSAGSSGNTQYF

J gene: TRBJ1-3
D gene: -
V gene: TRBV7-2
clone size: -
CDR3 DNA: TGTGCCAGCAGCTTAGGATCTGCAGGGCCTGGAAACACCATATATTTT
CDR3 protein: CASSLGSAGPGNTIYF

J gene: TRBJ1-2
D gene: -
V gene: TRBV2
clone size: once
CDR3 DNA: TGTGCCAGCAGGCGCGAGTCCTATGGCTACACCTTC
CDR3 protein: CASRRESYGYTF

J gene: TRBJ2-2
D gene: TRBD1
V gene: TRBV28
clone size: -
CDR3 DNA: TGTGCCAGCAGCCGGTTAGGGGGCGCCACCGGGGAGCTGTTTTTT
CDR3 protein: CASSRLGGATGELFF

J gene: TRBJ1-1
D gene: -
V gene: TRBV5-3
clone size: -
CDR3 DNA: TGTGCCAGAAGCTCGTTATCGCGCAGGAAGAACACTGAAGCTTTCTTT
CDR3 protein: CARSSLSRRKNTEAFF

J gene: TRBJ1-6
D gene: -
V gene: TRBV5-5
clone size: -
CDR3 DNA: TGTGCCAGCAGCCAACGGGGGAGCTCCTATAATTCACCCCTCCACTTT
CDR3 protein: CASSQRGSSYNSPLHF

J gene: TRBJ2-7
D gene: TRBD1
V gene: TRBV4-2
clone size: -
CDR3 DNA: TGTGCCAGCAGCCATGGACAGGGGTCTTCCTACGAGCAGTACTTC
CDR3 protein: CASSHGQGSSYEQYF

J gene: TRBJ2-5
D gene: TRBD2
V gene: TRBV3-1/TRBV3-2
clone size: -
CDR3 DNA: TGTGCCAGCAGCCATAGTTTCCAGCGGGGGGGCATTGAGACCCAGTACTTC
CDR3 protein: CASSHSFQRGGIETQYF

J gene: TRBJ1-5
D gene: -
V gene: TRBV6-4
clone size: -
CDR3 DNA: TGTGCCAGCAGTGACCGGGTGTCATATAGCAATCAGCCCCAGCATTTT
CDR3 protein: CASSDRVSYSNQPQHF

J gene: TRBJ1-1
D gene: TRBD1
V gene: TRBV6-5
clone size: -
CDR3 DNA: TGTGCCAGCAGTTACTTGGGACAGGGGAAGGTGAGAGCTTTCTTT
CDR3 protein: CASSYLGQGKVRAFF

J gene: TRBJ1-3
D gene: TRBD1
V gene: TRBV6-5
clone size: -
CDR3 DNA: TGTGCCAGCAGCCGGGGACAGCTTGGAAACACCATATATTTT
CDR3 protein: CASSRGQLGNTIYF

J gene: TRBJ1-2
D gene: -
V gene: TRBV3-1/TRBV3-2
clone size: -
CDR3 DNA: TGTGCCAGCAGCCCCCCCTCAGGATATGGCTACACCTTC
CDR3 protein: CASSPPSGYGYTF

J gene: TRBJ2-6
D gene: -
V gene: TRBV5-5
clone size: -
CDR3 DNA: TGTGCCAGCAGCTTAGGAGGGATTTCTTCTGGGGCCAACGTCCTGACTTTC
CDR3 protein: CASSLGGISSGANVLTF

J gene: TRBJ2-3
D gene: TRBD2
V gene: TRBV3-1/TRBV3-2
clone size: -
CDR3 DNA: TGTGCCAGCAGCCAAGTAGTAGGCGGGGGGGCCTCCGCGAATACGCAGTATTTT
CDR3 protein: CASSQVVGGGASANTQYF

J gene: TRBJ1-6
D gene: TRBD1
V gene: TRBV18
clone size: -
CDR3 DNA: TGTGCCAGCTCACTGGACAGGGGGTTTTCTTCACCCCTCCACTTT
CDR3 protein: CASSLDRGFSSPLHF

J gene: TRBJ1-5
D gene: -
V gene: TRBV6-6
clone size: -
CDR3 DNA: TGTGCCAGCAGTTACCCTGACAGGATAGATCAGCCCCAGCATTTT
CDR3 protein: CASSYPDRIDQPQHF

J gene: TRBJ2-6
D gene: -
V gene: TRBV28
clone size: -
CDR3 DNA: TGTGCCAGCAGATACTCTGGGGCCAACGTCCTGACTTTC
CDR3 protein: CASRYSGANVLTF

J gene: TRBJ1-2
D gene: TRBD1
V gene: TRBV19
clone size: -
CDR3 DNA: TGTGCCAGTGCAACAGGGGGCCTAAACTATGGCTACACCTTC
CDR3 protein: CASATGGLNYGYTF

J gene: TRBJ2-2
D gene: -
V gene: TRBV7-6
clone size: once
CDR3 DNA: TGTGCCAGCAGCTTAGCGGGGGCCCACACCGGGGAGCTGTTTTTT
CDR3 protein: CASSLAGAHTGELFF